One sample yielded the 12 T cell receptor beta chains listed below, sequenced in a study of T-cell reconstitution after alpha-beta-depleted transplantation in children. Unique molecular identifiers were incorporated during preparation of the TCRbeta library. TCRdb independently ran MiXCR on the PCR reads; one entry per CDR3 protein. This table holds approximately 83,000 distinct CDR3 sequences, approximately 8.4% found once. The sequences come from PBMCs from the stem cell graft donor, collected from the stem cell graft. Receptor source: a human donor who donated a stem cell graft to a child with congenital amegakaryocytic thrombocytopenia.

This clonotype was found many times. The chain carries TRBV5-1 and TRBJ2-1, with D perhaps given as TRBD1 or TRBD2 (5 bases each). V was clipped by 4 bases and J by 5 bases, with 13 bases between them. CDR1 is SGHRS and CDR2 is YFSETQ in the germline V gene. The length of the CDR3 is 14 residues. The CDR3 sequence: CASSRTGPDNEQFF. CDR3 sequence (DNA): TGCGCCAGCAGCCGGACGGGGCCGGACAATGAGCAGTTCTTC.

This clonotype has ten or more counts. The chain carries TRBV5-1 and TRBJ1-5, with a weak D call TRBD1 (5 bases). Per germline, CDR1 SGHRS and CDR2 YFSETQ. V was shortened by 0 bases and J by 7 bases, with 14 bases between the two germline ends. CDR3 size: 15 residues. This CDR3 reads CASSLDLSGTQPQHF. For the CDR3, the DNA is TGCGCCAGCAGCTTGGATCTTTCAGGGACGCAGCCCCAGCATTTT.

This clonotype was seen just once. V is TRBV29-1 and J is TRBJ2-3; 12 bases match TRBD2. Germline assignment: CDR1 SQVTM and CDR2 ANQGSEA. This CDR3 spans 15 amino acids. V dropped 5 bases and J dropped 6; count of bases not matched to a gene: 9. The DNA of the CDR3 is TGCAGCGTTCAGCTAGCGGGAGGGCCCACGGATACGCAGTATTTT. Its translation: CSVQLAGGPTDTQYF.

This clonotype was detected ten times or more. The chain links TRBV5-1 to TRBJ2-5; the D is unclear. CDR3 length: 15 amino acids. V was clipped by 0 bases and J by 2 bases, with 11 bases between them. Per germline, CDR1 SGHRS and CDR2 YFSETQ. The CDR3 region is CASSLGPSSQETQYF. In DNA, the CDR3 is TGCGCCAGCAGCTTGGGACCGTCAAGTCAAGAGACCCAGTACTTC.

This clonotype was observed at least ten times. For the CDR3, the DNA is TGTGCCAGCAGAGACAGGGGGGTGAGCACTGAAGCTTTCTTT. It is translated as CASRDRGVSTEAFF. The chain has TRBV6-1 and TRBJ1-1; 9 bases line up with TRBD1. Germline CDR1 and CDR2: MNHNS and SASEGT. The length of the CDR3 is 14 residues. J gave up 4 bases and V 6 bases, and 6 bases lay outside the gene matches.

This clonotype was counted many times. The genes are TRBV3-1 and TRBJ2-7; D perhaps matches TRBD2 (7 bases). V lost 4 bases and J 8 bases, leaving 12 bases between the germline ends. CDR1 and CDR2 from the germline V gene are LGHDT and YNNKEL (reference sequence). CDR3 size: 12 residues. DNA of the CDR3: TGTGCCAGCAGCCCAACGCGGGGGCAGCAGTACTTC. It specifies CASSPTRGQQYF.

This clonotype came up many times. The chain joins TRBV5-1 to TRBJ1-4; 8 nucleotides agree with TRBD1. CDR3 length: 17 amino acids. CDR1 is SGHRS, CDR2 YFSETQ, per germline. J was trimmed by 0 bases and V by 8 bases; bases with no gene match: 12. The CDR3 reads CARSRRTGTATNEKLFF. CDR3 nucleotides: TGCGCCAGAAGTAGGAGGACAGGGACCGCAACTAATGAAAAACTGTTTTTT.

This clonotype has ten or more counts. This chain uses TRBV5-1 with TRBJ1-2, with D maybe TRBD1 (5 bases). V lost 1 base and J 4 bases, leaving 14 bases between the germline ends. Germline assignment: CDR1 SGHRS and CDR2 YFSETQ. This CDR3 is 15 amino acids long. In nucleotides, the CDR3 is TGCGCCAGCAGCTTGAAGCAGGGTGTCGCCTATGGCTACACCTTC. Translation gives CASSLKQGVAYGYTF. The full variable domain, in which reference TRBV5-1 and TRBJ1-2 provide the parts outside the CDR3, is KAGVTQTPRYLIKTRGQQVTLSCSPISGHRSVSWYQQTPGQGLQFLFEYFSETQRNKGNFPGRFSGRQFSNSRSEMNVSTLELGDSALYLCASSLKQGVAYGYTFGSGTRLTVV.

This clonotype was seen ten or more times. The V and J genes are TRBV20-1 and TRBJ2-1; 13 nucleotides agree with TRBD2. V was pared by 0 bases and J by 7 bases, with 3 bases of the junction left unmatched. The CDR3 runs to 15 residues. Germline V gene data show CDR1 as DFQATT and CDR2 as SNEGSKA (reference sequence). The CDR3: CSARDELAGGNEQFF. Written as DNA, the CDR3 is TGCAGTGCTAGAGATGAACTAGCGGGAGGGAATGAGCAGTTCTTC.

The sample holds many counts of this clonotype. J is TRBJ2-4 and V is TRBV7-2, with D possibly matching TRBD1 (6 bases). The germline gives CDR1 SGHTA, CDR2 FQGNSA. V gave up 4 bases and J gave up 7 bases, with 17 bases separating them. The CDR3 sequence is 15 residues long. CDR3 region: CASSSQTGQGNIQYF. The CDR3 bases are TGTGCCAGCAGCTCCCAGACGGGACAAGGCAACATTCAGTACTTC.

This clonotype was picked up many times. This sequence joins TRBV6-2 or TRBV6-3 and TRBJ1-2; 9 positions match TRBD1. The length of the CDR3 is 17 residues. V lost 6 bases, J lost 1 base, and 12 bases stayed unmatched. Germline CDR1 and CDR2: MNHEY and SVGEGT. The CDR3 reads CASSPGQGYLDNYGYTF. The CDR3 coding sequence is TGTGCCAGCAGCCCGGGACAGGGCTATCTCGATAACTATGGCTACACCTTC.

This clonotype was recorded many times. The V call is TRBV9, the J call TRBJ2-3; no firm D call. Trimming left V 6 bases short and J 6 bases short, with 17 bases between. Germline-derived CDR1 and CDR2 are SGDLS and YYNGEE. The CDR3 sequence is 14 residues long. As DNA, the CDR3 is TGTGCCAGCAAGATTACTCCCTACAGCGATACGCAGTATTTT. Its protein is CASKITPYSDTQYF.